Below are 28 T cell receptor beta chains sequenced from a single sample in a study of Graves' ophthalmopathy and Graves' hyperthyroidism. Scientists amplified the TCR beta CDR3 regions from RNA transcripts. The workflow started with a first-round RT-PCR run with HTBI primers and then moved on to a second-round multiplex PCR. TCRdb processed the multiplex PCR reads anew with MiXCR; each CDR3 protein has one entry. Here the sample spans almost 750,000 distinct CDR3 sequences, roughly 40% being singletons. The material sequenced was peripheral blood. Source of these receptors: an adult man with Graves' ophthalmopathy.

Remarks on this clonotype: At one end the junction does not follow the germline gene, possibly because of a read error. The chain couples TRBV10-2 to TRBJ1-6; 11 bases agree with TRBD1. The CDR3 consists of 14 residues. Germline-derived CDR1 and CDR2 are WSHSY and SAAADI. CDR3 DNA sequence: TGCGCCATCAGTCGGACAGGGGGCAATTCACCCCTCCACTTT. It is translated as CAISRTGGNSPLHF.

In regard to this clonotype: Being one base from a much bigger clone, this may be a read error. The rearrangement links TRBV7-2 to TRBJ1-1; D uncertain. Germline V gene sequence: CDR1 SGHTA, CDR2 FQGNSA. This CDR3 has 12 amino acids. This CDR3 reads CASTFDSTEALF. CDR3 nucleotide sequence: TGTGCCAGCACTTTTGACTCCACTGAAGCTCTCTTT.

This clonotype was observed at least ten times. The CDR3 DNA reads TGTGCCAGCAGTTACCAAGGGGTTAGGGCCCTCCACTTT. Encoded protein: CASSYQGVRALHF. V and J are TRBV6-6 and TRBJ1-6; possible D gene TRBD1, 5 bases. Trimming took 2 bases from V and 14 from J, leaving 13 bases between them. The CDR3 runs 13 residues. CDR1 MNHNY and CDR2 SVGAGI come from the germline V gene (reference sequence).

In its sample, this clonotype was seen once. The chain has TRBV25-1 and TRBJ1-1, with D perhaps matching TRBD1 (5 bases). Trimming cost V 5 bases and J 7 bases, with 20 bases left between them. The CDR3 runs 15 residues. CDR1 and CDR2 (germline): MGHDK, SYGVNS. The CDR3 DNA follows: TGTGCCAGCAGTCCCGCAGGTGGGGCCATAGTTGAAGCTTTCTTT. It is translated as CASSPAGGAIVEAFF. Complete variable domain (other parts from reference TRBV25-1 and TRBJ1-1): EADIYQTPRYLVIGTGKKITLECSQTMGHDKMYWYQQDPGMELHLIHYSYGVNSTEKGDLSSESTVSRIRTEHFPLTLESARPSHTSQYLCASSPAGGAIVEAFFGQGTRLTVV.

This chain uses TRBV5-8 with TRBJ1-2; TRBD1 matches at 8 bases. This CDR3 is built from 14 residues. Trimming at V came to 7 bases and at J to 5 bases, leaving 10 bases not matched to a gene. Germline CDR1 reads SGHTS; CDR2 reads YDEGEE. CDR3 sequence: CASVQRTGRYGYTF. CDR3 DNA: TGTGCCAGCGTTCAGCGGACAGGGCGATATGGCTACACCTTC. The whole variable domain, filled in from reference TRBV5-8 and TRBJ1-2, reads EAGVTQSPTHLIKTRGQQATLRCSPISGHTSVYWYQQALGLGLQFLLWYDEGEERNRGNFPPRFSGRQFPNYSSELNVNALELEDSALYLCASVQRTGRYGYTFGSGTRLTVV.

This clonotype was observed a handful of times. The CDR3, as DNA: TGCGCCAGCAGCCGCGCAGGGTTGGAGGATCAGCCCCAGCATTTT. It encodes CASSRAGLEDQPQHF. The chain has TRBV4-1 and TRBJ1-5, with D perhaps TRBD1 (5 bases). CDR1 and CDR2 from the germline V gene are MGHRA and YSYEKL. CDR3 size: 15 residues. Trimming left V 4 bases short and J 5 bases short, with 15 bases between.

The DNA for the CDR3 is TGTGCCAGCAGCCAAGCTACGGCAGGTGGGAGTGAAAAACTGTTTTTT. Translating it yields CASSQATAGGSEKLFF. The V call is TRBV7-2, the J call TRBJ1-4; D not certain. The CDR3 loop spans 16 amino acids. Germline V gene sequence: CDR1 SGHTA, CDR2 FQGNSA. V was shortened by 5 bases and J by 7 bases, with 20 bases between the two germline ends.

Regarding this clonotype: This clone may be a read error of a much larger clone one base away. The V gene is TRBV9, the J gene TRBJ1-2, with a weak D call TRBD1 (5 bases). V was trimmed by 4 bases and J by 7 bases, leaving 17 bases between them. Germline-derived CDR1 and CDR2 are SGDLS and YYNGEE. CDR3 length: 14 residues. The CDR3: CASSLGGVGGGYTF. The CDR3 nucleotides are TGTGCCAGCAGCCTCGGGGGGGTCGGGGGTGGCTACACCTTC.

Here the CDR3 reads CASSILPGQGARGYTF. CDR3 in DNA: TGTGCCAGTAGTATCCTTCCGGGACAGGGGGCTCGAGGCTACACCTTC. The V call is TRBV19, the J call TRBJ1-2; TRBD1 aligns across 12 bases. Germline CDR1 is LNHDA and CDR2 is SQIVND (reference sequence). The CDR3 spans 16 residues. Losses at the gene ends were 3 bases for V and 8 bases for J; bases not matched to a gene: 10.

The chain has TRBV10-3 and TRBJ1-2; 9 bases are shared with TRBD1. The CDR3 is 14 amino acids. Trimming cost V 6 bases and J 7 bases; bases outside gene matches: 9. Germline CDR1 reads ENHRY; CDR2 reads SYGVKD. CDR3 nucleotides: TGTGCCATCAGATCCGGGACAGGGATTCGTGGCTACACCTTC. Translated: CAIRSGTGIRGYTF.

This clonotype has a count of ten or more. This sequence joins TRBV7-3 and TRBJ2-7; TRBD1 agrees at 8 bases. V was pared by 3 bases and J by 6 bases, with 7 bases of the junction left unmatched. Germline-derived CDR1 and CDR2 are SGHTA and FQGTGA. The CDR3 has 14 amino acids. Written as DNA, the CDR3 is TGTGCCAGCAGCTTGACAGGGGTGGACGGCGAGCAGTACTTC. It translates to CASSLTGVDGEQYF.

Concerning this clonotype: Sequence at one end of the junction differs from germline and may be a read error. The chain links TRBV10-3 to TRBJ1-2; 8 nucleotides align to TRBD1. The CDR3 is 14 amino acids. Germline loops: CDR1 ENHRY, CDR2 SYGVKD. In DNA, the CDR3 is TGTGCCACCAGTGACCCCGGACAGGGCTATGGCTACACCTTC. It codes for CATSDPGQGYGYTF.

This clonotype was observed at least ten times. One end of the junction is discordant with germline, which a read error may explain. Here the CDR3 reads CSASFYETAIF. The CDR3 DNA sequence: TGCAGTGCTAGTTTTTACGAGACGGCAATCTTC. The V and J genes are TRBV20-1 and TRBJ2-7; D ambiguous. Per germline, CDR1 DFQATT and CDR2 SNEGSKA (reference sequence). This CDR3 contains 11 residues.

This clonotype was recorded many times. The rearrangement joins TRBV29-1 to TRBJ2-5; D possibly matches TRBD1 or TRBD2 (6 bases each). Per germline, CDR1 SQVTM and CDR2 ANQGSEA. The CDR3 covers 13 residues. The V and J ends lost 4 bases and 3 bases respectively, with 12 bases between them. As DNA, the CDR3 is TGCAGCGTTGTGGTGGGGGGCAAAGAGACCCAGTACTTC. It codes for CSVVVGGKETQYF.

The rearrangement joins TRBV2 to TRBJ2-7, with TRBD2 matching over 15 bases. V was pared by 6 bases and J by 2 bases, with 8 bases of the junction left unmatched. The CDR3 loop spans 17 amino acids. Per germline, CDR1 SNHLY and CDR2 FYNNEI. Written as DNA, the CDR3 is TGTGCCAGCAGCCCGGGACTAGCGGGAGGCTCCGCCTACGAGCAGTACTTC. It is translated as CASSPGLAGGSAYEQYF.

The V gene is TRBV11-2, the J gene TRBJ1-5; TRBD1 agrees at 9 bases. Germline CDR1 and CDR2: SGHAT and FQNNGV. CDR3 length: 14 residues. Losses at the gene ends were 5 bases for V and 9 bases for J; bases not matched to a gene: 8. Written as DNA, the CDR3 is TGTGCCAGCAGCCAGGGACAGGGTGATGGGCCCCAGCATTTT. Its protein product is CASSQGQGDGPQHF. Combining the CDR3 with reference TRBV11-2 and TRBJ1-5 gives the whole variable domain EAGVAQSPRYKIIEKRQSVAFWCNPISGHATLYWYQQILGQGPKLLIQFQNNGVVDDSQLPKDRFSAERLKGVDSTLKIQPAKLEDSAVYLCASSQGQGDGPQHFGDGTRLSIL.

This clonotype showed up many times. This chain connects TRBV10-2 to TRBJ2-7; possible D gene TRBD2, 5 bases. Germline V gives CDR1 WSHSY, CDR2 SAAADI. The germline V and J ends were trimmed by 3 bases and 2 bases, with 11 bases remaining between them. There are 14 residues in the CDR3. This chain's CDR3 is CASSDSRAAYEQYF. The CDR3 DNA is TGCGCCAGCAGTGATTCGAGGGCAGCCTACGAGCAGTACTTC.

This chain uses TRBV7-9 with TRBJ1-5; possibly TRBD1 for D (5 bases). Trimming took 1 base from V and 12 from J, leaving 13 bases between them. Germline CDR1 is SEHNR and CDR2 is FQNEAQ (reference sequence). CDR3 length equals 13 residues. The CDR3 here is CASSLVGGPIQHF. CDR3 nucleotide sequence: TGTGCCAGCAGCTTAGTGGGGGGTCCGATCCAGCATTTT.

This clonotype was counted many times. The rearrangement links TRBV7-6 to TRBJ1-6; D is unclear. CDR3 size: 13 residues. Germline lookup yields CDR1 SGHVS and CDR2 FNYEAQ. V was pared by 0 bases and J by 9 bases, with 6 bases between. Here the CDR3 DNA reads TGTGCCAGCAGCTTAGCGTTGGGTTCACCCCTCCACTTT. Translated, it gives CASSLALGSPLHF.

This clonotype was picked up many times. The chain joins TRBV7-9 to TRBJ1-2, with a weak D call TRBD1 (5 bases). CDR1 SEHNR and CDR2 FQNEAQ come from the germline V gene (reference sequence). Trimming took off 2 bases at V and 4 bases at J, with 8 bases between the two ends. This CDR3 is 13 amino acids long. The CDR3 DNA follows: TGTGCCAGCAGCTTATCTGGGGGCTATGGCTACACCTTC. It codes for CASSLSGGYGYTF.

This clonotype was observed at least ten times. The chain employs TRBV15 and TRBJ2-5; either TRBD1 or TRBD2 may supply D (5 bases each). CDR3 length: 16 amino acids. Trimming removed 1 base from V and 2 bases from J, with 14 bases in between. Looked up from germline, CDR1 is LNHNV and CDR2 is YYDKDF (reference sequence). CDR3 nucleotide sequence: TGTGCCACCAGCAGAGGGACCACGGGACGTCAAGAGACCCAGTACTTC. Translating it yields CATSRGTTGRQETQYF.

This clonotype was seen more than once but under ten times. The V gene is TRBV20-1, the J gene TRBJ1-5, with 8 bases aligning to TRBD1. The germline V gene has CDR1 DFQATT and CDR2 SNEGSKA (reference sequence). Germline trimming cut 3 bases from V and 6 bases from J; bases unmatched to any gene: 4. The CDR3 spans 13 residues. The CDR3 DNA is TGCAGTGCTAGGGGGACAGGTTTTCAGCCCCAGCATTTT. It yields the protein CSARGTGFQPQHF.

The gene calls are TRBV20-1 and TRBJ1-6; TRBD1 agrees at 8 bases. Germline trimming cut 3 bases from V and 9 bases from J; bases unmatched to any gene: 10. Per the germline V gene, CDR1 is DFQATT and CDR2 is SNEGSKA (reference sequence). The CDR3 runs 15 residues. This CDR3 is CSASPAGQGISPLHF. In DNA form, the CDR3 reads TGCAGTGCTAGCCCCGCCGGACAGGGTATTTCACCCCTCCACTTT.

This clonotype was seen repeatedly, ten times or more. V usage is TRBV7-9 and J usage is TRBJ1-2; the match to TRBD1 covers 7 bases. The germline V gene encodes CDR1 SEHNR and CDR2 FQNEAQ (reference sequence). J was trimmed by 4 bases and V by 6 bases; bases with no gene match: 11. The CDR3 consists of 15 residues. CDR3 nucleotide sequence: TGTGCCAGCAGTCGACAGGGAGAAACGGTCTATGGCTACACCTTC. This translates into CASSRQGETVYGYTF.

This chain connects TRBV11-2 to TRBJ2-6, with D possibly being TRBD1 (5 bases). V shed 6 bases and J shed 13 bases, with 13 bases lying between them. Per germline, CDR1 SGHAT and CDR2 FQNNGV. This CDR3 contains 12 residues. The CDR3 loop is CASRLGWTVLTF. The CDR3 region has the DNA TGTGCCAGCAGATTGGGCTGGACAGTCCTGACTTTC.

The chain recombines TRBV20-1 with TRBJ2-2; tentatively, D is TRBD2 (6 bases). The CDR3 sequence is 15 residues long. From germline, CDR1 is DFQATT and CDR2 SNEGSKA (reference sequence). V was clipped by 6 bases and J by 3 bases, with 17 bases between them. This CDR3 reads CSAPGAGRHTGELFF. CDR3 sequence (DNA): TGCAGTGCCCCCGGGGCGGGGCGACACACCGGGGAGCTGTTTTTT.

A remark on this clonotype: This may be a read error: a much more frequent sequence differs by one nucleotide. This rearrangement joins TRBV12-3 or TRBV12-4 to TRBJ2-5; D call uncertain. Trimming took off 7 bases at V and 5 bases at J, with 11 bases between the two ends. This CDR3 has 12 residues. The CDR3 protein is CASTARWETQYF. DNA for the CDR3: TGTGCCAGCACCGCCAGGTGGGAGACCCAGTACTTC.

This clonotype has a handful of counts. As DNA, the CDR3 is TGCAGTGCTAGAGGGACAGGGAAATACGGAGCAACTAATGAAAAACTGTTTTTT. Encoded protein: CSARGTGKYGATNEKLFF. The rearrangement joins TRBV20-1 to TRBJ1-4; 8 bases align to TRBD1. The CDR3 sequence is 18 residues long. The germline V gene has CDR1 DFQATT and CDR2 SNEGSKA (reference sequence). V was clipped by 1 base and J by 0 bases; unmatched bases: 10.